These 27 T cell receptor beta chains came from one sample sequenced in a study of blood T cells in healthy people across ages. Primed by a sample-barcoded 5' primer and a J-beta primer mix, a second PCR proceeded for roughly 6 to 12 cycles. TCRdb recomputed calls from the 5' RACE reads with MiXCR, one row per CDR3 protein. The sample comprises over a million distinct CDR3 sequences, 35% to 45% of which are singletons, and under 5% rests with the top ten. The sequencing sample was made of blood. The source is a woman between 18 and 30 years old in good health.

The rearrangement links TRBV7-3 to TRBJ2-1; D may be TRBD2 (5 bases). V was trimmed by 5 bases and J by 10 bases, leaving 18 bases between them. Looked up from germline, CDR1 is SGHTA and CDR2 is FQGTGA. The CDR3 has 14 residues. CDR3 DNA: TGTGCCAGCAGCCCGGGGATACACAGCAACGAGCAGTTCTTC. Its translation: CASSPGIHSNEQFF.

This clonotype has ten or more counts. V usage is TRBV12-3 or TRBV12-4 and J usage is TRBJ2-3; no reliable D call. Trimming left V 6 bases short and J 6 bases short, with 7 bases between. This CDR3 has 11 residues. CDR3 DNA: TGTGCCAGCAGCTCCCTGGATACGCAGTATTTT. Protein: CASSSLDTQYF.

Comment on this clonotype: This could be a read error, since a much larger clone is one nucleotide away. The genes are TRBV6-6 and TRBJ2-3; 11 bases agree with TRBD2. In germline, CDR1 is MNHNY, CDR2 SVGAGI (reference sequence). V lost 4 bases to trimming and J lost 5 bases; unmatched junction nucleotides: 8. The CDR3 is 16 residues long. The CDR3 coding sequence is TGTGCCAGCAGTTCCTGTAGCGGGGGGGTACTAGATACGCAGTATTTT. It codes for CASSSCSGGVLDTQYF.

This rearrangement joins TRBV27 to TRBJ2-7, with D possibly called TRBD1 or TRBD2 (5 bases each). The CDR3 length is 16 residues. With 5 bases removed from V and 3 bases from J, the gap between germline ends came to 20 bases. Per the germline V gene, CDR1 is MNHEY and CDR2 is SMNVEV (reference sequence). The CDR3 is CASSPVRALGVYEQYF. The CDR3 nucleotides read TGTGCCAGCAGTCCCGTTCGTGCCCTGGGGGTCTACGAGCAGTACTTC.

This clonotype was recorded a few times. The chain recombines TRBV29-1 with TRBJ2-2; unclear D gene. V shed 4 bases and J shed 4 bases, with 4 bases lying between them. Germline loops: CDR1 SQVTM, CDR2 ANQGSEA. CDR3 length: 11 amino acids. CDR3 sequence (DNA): TGCAGCGTTGTCTTCACCGGGGAGCTGTTTTTT. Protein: CSVVFTGELFF.

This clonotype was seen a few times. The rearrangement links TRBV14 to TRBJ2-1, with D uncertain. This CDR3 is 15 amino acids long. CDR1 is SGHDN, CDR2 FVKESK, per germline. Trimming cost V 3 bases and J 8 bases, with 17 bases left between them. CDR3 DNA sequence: TGTGCCAGCAGCCAGGGTACAGCCTCTTTAGATGAGCAGTTCTTC. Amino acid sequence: CASSQGTASLDEQFF.

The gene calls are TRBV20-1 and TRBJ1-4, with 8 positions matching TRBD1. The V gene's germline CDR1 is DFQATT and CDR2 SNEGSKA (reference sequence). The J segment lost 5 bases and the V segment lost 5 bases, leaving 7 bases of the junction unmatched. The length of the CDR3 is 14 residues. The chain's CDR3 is CSAVPRTGNEKLFF. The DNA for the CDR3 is TGCAGTGCTGTACCTAGGACAGGGAATGAAAAACTGTTTTTT.

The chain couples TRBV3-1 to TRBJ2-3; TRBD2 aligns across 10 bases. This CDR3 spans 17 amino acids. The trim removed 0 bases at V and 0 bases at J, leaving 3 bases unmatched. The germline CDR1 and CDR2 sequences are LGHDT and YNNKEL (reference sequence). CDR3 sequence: CASSQETLAGSTDTQYF. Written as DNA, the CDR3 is TGTGCCAGCAGCCAAGAAACACTAGCGGGAAGCACAGATACGCAGTATTTT.

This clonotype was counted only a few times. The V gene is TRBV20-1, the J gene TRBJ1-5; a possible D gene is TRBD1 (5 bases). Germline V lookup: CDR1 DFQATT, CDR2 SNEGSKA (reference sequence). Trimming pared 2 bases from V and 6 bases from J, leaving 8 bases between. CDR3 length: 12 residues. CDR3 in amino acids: CSARSQGQPQHF. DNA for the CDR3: TGCAGTGCTAGATCTCAGGGTCAGCCCCAGCATTTT.

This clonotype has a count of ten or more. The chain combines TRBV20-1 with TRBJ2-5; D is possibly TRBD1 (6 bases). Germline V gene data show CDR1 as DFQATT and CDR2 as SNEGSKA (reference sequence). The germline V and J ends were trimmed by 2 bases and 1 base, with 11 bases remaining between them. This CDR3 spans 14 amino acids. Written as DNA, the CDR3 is TGCAGTGCTAGACTAGACAGGTTCCAAGAGACCCAGTACTTC. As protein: CSARLDRFQETQYF.

Here the CDR3 DNA reads TGTGCCAGCAGTGTCGGGACCTTAAACACCGGGGAGCTGTTTTTT. Protein product: CASSVGTLNTGELFF. This chain links TRBV28 with TRBJ2-2; D is possibly TRBD1 or TRBD2 (5 bases each). Trimming took off 5 bases at V and 2 bases at J, with 12 bases between the two ends. The CDR3 contains 15 residues. Germline-derived CDR1 and CDR2 are MDHEN and SYDVKM.

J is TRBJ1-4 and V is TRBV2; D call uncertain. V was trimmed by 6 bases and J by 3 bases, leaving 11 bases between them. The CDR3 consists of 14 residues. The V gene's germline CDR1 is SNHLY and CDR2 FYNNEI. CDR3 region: CASSKRSANEKLFF. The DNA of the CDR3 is TGTGCCAGCAGCAAAAGGAGTGCTAATGAAAAACTGTTTTTT.

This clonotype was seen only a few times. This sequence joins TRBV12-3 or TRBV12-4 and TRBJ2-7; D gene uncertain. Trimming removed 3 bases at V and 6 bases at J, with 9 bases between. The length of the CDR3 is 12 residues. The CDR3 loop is CASSFTSFEQYF. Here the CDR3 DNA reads TGTGCCAGCAGTTTCACAAGTTTCGAGCAGTACTTC.

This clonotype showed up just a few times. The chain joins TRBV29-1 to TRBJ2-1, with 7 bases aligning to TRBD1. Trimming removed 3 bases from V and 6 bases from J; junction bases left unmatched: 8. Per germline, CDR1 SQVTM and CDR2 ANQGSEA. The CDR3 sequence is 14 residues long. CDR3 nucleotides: TGCAGCGTTGACAGGGGGTTACAGAGCAATGAGCAGTTCTTC. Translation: CSVDRGLQSNEQFF.

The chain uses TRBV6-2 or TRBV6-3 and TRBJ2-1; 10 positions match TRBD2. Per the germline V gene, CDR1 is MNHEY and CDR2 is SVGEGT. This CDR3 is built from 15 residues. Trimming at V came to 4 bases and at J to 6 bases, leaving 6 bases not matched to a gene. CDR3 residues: CASSFRTSGRNEQFF. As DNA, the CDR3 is TGTGCCAGCAGTTTTAGGACTAGCGGTCGCAATGAGCAGTTCTTC.

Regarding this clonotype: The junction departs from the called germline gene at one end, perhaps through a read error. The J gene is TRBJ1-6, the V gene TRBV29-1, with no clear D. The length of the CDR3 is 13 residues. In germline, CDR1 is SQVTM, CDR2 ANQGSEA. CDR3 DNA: TGCAGCGTTGCCCCCGGGCCTAATTTACCCCTCCACTTT. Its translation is CSVAPGPNLPLHF.

CDR3 region: CSARDGQGPYEQYF. In nucleotides, the CDR3 is TGCAGTGCTAGAGACGGACAGGGACCCTACGAGCAGTACTTC. V and J are TRBV20-1 and TRBJ2-7; 8 positions agree with TRBD1. Looked up from germline, CDR1 is DFQATT and CDR2 is SNEGSKA (reference sequence). The CDR3 length is 14 residues. J gave up 2 bases and V 0 bases, and 3 bases lay outside the gene matches.

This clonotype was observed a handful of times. CDR3 loop: CASSPRTSGGHGEQYF. The CDR3 DNA follows: TGTGCCAGCAGCCCTAGGACTAGCGGGGGGCATGGAGAGCAGTACTTC. J is TRBJ2-7 and V is TRBV7-2; TRBD2 aligns across 14 bases. The CDR3 sequence is 16 residues long. J lost 7 bases, V lost 5 bases, and 10 bases had no gene match. Germline V CDR1 and CDR2: SGHTA, FQGNSA. The whole variable domain, remainder taken from reference TRBV7-2 and TRBJ2-7, is GAGVSQSPSNKVTEKGKDVELRCDPISGHTALYWYRQSLGQGLEFLIYFQGNSAPDKSGLPSDRFSAERTGGSVSTLTIQRTQQEDSAVYLCASSPRTSGGHGEQYFGPGTRLTVT.

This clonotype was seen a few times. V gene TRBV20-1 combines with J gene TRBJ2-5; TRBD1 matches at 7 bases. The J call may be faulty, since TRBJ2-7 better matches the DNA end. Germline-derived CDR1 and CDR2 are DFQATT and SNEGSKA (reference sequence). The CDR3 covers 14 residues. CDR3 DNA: TGCAGTGCTCATGATGGGGACAGACTCTACGAGCAGTACTTC. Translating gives CSAHDGDRLYEQYF.

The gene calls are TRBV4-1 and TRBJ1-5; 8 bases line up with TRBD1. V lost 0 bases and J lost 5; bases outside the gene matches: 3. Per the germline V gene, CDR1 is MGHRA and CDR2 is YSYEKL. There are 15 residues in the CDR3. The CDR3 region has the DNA TGCGCCAGCAGCCAAGAATGGACAGGGCATCAGCCCCAGCATTTT. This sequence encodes CASSQEWTGHQPQHF.

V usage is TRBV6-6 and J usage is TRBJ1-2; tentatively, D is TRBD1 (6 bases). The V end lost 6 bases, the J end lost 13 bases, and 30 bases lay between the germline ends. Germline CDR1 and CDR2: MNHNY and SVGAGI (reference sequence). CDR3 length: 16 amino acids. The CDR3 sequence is CASRKTGRKVVRDCTF. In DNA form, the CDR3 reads TGTGCCAGCAGGAAGACAGGACGGAAGGTAGTGCGTGACTGCACCTTC.

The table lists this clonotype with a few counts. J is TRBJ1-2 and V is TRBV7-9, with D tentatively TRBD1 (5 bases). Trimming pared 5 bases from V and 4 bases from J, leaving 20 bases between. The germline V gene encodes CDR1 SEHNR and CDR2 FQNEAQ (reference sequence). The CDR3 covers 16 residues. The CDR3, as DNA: TGTGCCAGCAGCCTTACCCCGCAGGGAATGACCTATGGCTACACCTTC. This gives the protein CASSLTPQGMTYGYTF.

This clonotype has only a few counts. The CDR3 DNA follows: TGTGCCAGCAGTGAACTCTCGCCCGAGACCCAGTACTTC. It specifies CASSELSPETQYF. The chain recombines TRBV2 with TRBJ2-5; no definite D call. Germline V gene sequence: CDR1 SNHLY, CDR2 FYNNEI. The germline V and J ends were trimmed by 2 bases and 5 bases, with 9 bases remaining between them. This CDR3 region has 13 residues.

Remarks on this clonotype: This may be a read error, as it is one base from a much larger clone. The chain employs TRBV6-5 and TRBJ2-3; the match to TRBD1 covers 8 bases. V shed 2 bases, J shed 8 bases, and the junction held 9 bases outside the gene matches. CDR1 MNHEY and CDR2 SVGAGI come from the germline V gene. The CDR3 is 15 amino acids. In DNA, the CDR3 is TGTGCCAGCAGTTACGGTGATACAGGGGGAGGTACGCAGTATTTT. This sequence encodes CASSYGDTGGGTQYF.

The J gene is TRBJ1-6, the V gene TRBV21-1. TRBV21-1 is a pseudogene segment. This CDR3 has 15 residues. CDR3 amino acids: CASIQGRPYNSPLHF. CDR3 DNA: TGTGCCAGCATCCAGGGGAGACCCTATAATTCACCCCTCCACTTT.

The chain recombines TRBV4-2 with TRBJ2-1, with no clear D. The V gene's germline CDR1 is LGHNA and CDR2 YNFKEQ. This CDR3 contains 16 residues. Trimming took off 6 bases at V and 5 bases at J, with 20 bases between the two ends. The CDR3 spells CASSPRVGPPNNEQFF. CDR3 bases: TGTGCCAGCAGTCCGCGCGTCGGGCCCCCTAACAATGAGCAGTTCTTC.

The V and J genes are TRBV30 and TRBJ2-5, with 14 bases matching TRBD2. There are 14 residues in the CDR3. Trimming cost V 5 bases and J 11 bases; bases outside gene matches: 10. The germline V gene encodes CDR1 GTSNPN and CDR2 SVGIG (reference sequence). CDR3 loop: CAWGLAGGHNEQYF. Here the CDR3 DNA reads TGTGCCTGGGGACTAGCGGGGGGTCACAATGAGCAGTACTTC.